The clone carrying this T cell receptor beta chain has a handful of counts. These data come from a study of blood T cell repertoires in COVID-19. Study-wide background: T cells, B-cell-depleted T cells, or PBMCs provided the cDNA or gDNA that served as material.

Adults between about 18 and 95 years of age took part from under 25 US areas. The study assigned cohorts using participant-reported clinical history. The recovered donors of Cohort 3 showed two negative PCRs, clearance, or symptom resolution. TCRdb's table, derived via immunoSEQ multiplex PCR, lists solely in-frame clones and lacks some. The sample lists 250,000 to 300,000 clones, 80% to 90% occurring once. The CDR3 contains 13 residues. CDR1 and CDR2 (germline): MNHEY, SMNVEV (reference sequence). The V gene end was trimmed by 5 bases and the J gene end by 4 bases; junction bases not matched to a gene: 4.

Sequencing was performed on PBMCs or T cells enriched from blood (not recorded which). The chain uses TRBV27 and TRBJ1-1, with 7 bases matching TRBD1. This TCR was sampled from a woman between 45 and 60 years old who had recovered from COVID-19. CDR3 DNA: TGTGCCAGCAGTCCGACAGGGATCACTGAAGCTTTCTTT. Protein sequence: CASSPTGITEAFF.